A single sample is the source of the 25 T cell receptor beta chains below, sequenced in a study of metastatic and nonmetastatic thyroid tumors. TCRdb reprocessed the PCR reads via MiXCR. The repertoire consists of roughly 19,000 clones, with approximately 35% occurring once and the leading ten covering roughly 23%. Among the patients, none had received any treatment before thyroid surgery. The specimen sequenced was tumor tissue. All receptors come from a female donor with papillary thyroid cancer or a benign thyroid nodule (not recorded which). Some clones in this sample may be carry-over from other donors' samples.

This clone was found a few times. The V call is TRBV6-2 or TRBV6-3, the J call TRBJ2-7; 10 positions agree with TRBD2. V shed 5 bases and J 3 bases; nucleotides not matched to a gene: 10. This CDR3 contains 16 residues. Germline V gene data show CDR1 as MNHEY and CDR2 as SVGEGT. CDR3 in DNA: TGTGCCAGCAGTGACACCCTAGCGGGAGTTCGCTACGAGCAGTACTTC. Amino acids: CASSDTLAGVRYEQYF.

V and J are TRBV2 and TRBJ1-4, with D uncertain. The V gene's germline CDR1 is SNHLY and CDR2 FYNNEI. V dropped 8 bases and J dropped 0 bases, with 22 bases sitting between them. The CDR3 runs 18 residues. The CDR3 region has the DNA TGTGCCAGCGTTAATTCTCCTAGTTCCTCTGCAACTAATGAAAAACTGTTTTTT. Its translation: CASVNSPSSSATNEKLFF.

Details on this clone: Compared with germline, one end of the junction differs, possibly owing to a read error. Distinct nucleotide sequences in the sample also encode this CDR3. The V gene is TRBV28, the J gene TRBJ1-2; 7 nucleotides agree with TRBD1. The CDR3 has 13 residues. Germline V gives CDR1 MDHEN, CDR2 SYDVKM. The CDR3 is CASSGYRGHGYTF. The CDR3 DNA is TGTGCCAGCAGTGGTTACAGGGGACATGGGTACACCTTC.

This clone was detected a few times. V gene TRBV6-1 combines with J gene TRBJ1-5, with TRBD1 matching 9 bases. The germline gives CDR1 MNHNS, CDR2 SASEGT. The V and J ends lost 6 bases and 6 bases, in that order; junction bases with no gene match: 6. CDR3 length equals 14 residues. The CDR3 protein is CASSQDRGSQPQHF. The CDR3 DNA follows: TGTGCCAGCAGCCAGGACAGGGGTTCTCAGCCCCAGCATTTT.

The sample holds a few counts of this clone. A read error is likely, as this CDR3 ends without the conserved phenylalanine or tryptophan. Because the CDR3's place on the DNA is in doubt, the DNA is left out and the CDR3 is given as listed by TCRdb. The chain employs TRBV6-1 and TRBJ2-7; the DNA was not compared with TRBD2, the D call given in the table. The CDR3 numbers 12 amino acids, ends counted. CDR1 MNHNS and CDR2 SASEGT come from the germline V gene. The chain's CDR3 is CASSDFFGWEDY.

The V call is TRBV6-1, the J call TRBJ2-5; possible D gene TRBD2, 6 bases. This CDR3 comprises 15 residues. CDR1 is MNHNS, CDR2 SASEGT, per germline. V was trimmed by 5 bases and J by 5 bases, leaving 18 bases between them. The CDR3 is CASSQNRLGRETQYF. In nucleotides, the CDR3 is TGTGCCAGCAGTCAAAATCGACTAGGGCGGGAGACCCAGTACTTC.

A few counts support this clone. The V gene is TRBV12-3 or TRBV12-4, the J gene TRBJ2-5; 7 nucleotides line up with TRBD2. The CDR3 has 13 amino acids. Trimming removed 11 bases from V and 5 bases from J; junction bases left unmatched: 11. CDR3 nucleotides: TGTGCCTCTCGAGCGGGAAACCGGGAGACCCAGTACTTC. Protein sequence: CASRAGNRETQYF.

The chain carries TRBV6-5 and TRBJ2-1, with 7 bases lining up with TRBD1. The CDR3 spans 15 residues. Unmatched junction bases numbered 7, after V lost 4 bases and J lost 4 bases. Per the germline V gene, CDR1 is MNHEY and CDR2 is SVGAGI. Written as DNA, the CDR3 is TGTGCCAGCAGTTTACAAGGGGGCATATACAATGAGCAGTTCTTC. Amino acid sequence: CASSLQGGIYNEQFF.

This rearrangement joins TRBV30 to TRBJ1-1; weak D call: TRBD1 (5 bases). Trimming took 4 bases from V and 3 from J, leaving 9 bases between them. This CDR3 has 12 amino acids. The germline CDR1 and CDR2 sequences are GTSNPN and SVGIG (reference sequence). CDR3 in DNA: TGTGCCTGGACAGGGTCGTACACTGAAGCTTTCTTT. This codes for CAWTGSYTEAFF.

This clone qualifies as medium-sized. The genes are TRBV6-2 or TRBV6-3 and TRBJ2-7; unclear D gene. V was clipped by 1 base and J by 5 bases, with 12 bases between them. The CDR3 loop spans 14 amino acids. Germline-derived CDR1 and CDR2 are MNHEY and SVGEGT. The CDR3 sequence is CASSYFGWKDEQYF. CDR3 DNA: TGTGCCAGCAGTTACTTTGGGTGGAAGGACGAGCAGTACTTC.

The chain combines TRBV6-2 or TRBV6-3 with TRBJ2-3; 16 nucleotides agree with TRBD2. With V trimmed by 0 bases and J by 5 bases, 8 bases remained unmatched. The CDR3 contains 19 residues. Germline-derived CDR1 and CDR2 are MNHEY and SVGEGT. CDR3 sequence: CASSYSGTSGRALGDTQYF. The CDR3 nucleotides read TGTGCCAGCAGTTACTCTGGGACTAGCGGGAGGGCCCTCGGAGATACGCAGTATTTT.

J is TRBJ1-2 and V is TRBV5-1; no reliable D call. From germline, CDR1 is SGHRS and CDR2 YFSETQ. CDR3 length equals 13 residues. V dropped 4 bases and J dropped 5 bases, with 12 bases sitting between them. CDR3 bases: TGCGCCAGCAGCCCGGAGGGAGAGTATGGCTACACCTTC. The encoded protein is CASSPEGEYGYTF.

This clone was detected a few times. The chain combines TRBV5-1 with TRBJ2-1, with D perhaps given as TRBD1 or TRBD2 (6 bases each). CDR1 and CDR2 (germline): SGHRS, YFSETQ. V shed 0 bases and J shed 7 bases, with 11 bases lying between them. The CDR3 length is 14 residues. CDR3 amino acids: CASSLGGAENEQFF. CDR3 in DNA: TGCGCCAGCAGCTTGGGGGGGGCTGAGAATGAGCAGTTCTTC.

This clone has more than one count but fewer than ten. This sequence joins TRBV6-6 and TRBJ2-1; D might be TRBD1 (7 bases). Trimming cost V 0 bases and J 8 bases, with 8 bases left between them. The CDR3 contains 13 residues. Germline CDR1 and CDR2: MNHNY and SVGAGI (reference sequence). CDR3 sequence reads: CASSYSRGDEQFF. CDR3 nucleotide sequence: TGTGCCAGCAGTTACTCCAGGGGGGATGAGCAGTTCTTC.

This clone was seen a handful of times. V usage is TRBV28 and J usage is TRBJ2-3; 12 nucleotides line up with TRBD2. The CDR3 sequence is 16 residues long. V was pared by 5 bases and J by 4 bases, with 7 bases of the junction left unmatched. Germline V lookup: CDR1 MDHEN, CDR2 SYDVKM. The CDR3 loop is CASSTRTSGIPDTQYF. The CDR3 DNA reads as TGTGCCAGCAGTACCCGGACTAGCGGGATCCCAGATACGCAGTATTTT.

A few counts support this clone. The V gene is TRBV6-5, the J gene TRBJ2-5, with D possibly being TRBD1 or TRBD2 (5 bases each). Germline V gene sequence: CDR1 MNHEY, CDR2 SVGAGI. The V gene lost 0 bases and the J gene lost 9 bases, with 5 bases spanning the gap. CDR3 length: 11 residues. The CDR3 DNA reads TGTGCCAGCAGTTACTCGGGGGCCCAGTACTTC. Its protein is CASSYSGAQYF.

This clone was observed a few times. V is TRBV6-6 and J is TRBJ2-5; tentatively, D is TRBD2 (7 bases). The DNA end favors TRBJ2-1, so the J call may be wrong. Germline V lookup: CDR1 MNHNY, CDR2 SVGAGI (reference sequence). The CDR3 sequence is 14 residues long. The CDR3 region is CASSYGGANNEQFF. The CDR3 bases are TGTGCCAGCAGTTACGGGGGGGCGAACAATGAGCAGTTCTTC.

The chain uses TRBV29-1 and TRBJ2-7; 10 bases are shared with TRBD1. CDR3 length: 14 amino acids. The V gene's germline CDR1 is SQVTM and CDR2 ANQGSEA. V trimming: 6 bases; J trimming: 1 base; junction bases outside the gene matches: 6. Written as DNA, the CDR3 is TGCAGCGTGAGGGACAGGGGTTATTCCTACGAGCAGTACTTC. Amino acid sequence: CSVRDRGYSYEQYF.

This clone has only a few counts. The chain is built from TRBV2 and TRBJ1-1, with D unresolved. The CDR3 is 13 amino acids. V was clipped by 3 bases and J by 0 bases, with 5 bases between them. Germline V gene data show CDR1 as SNHLY and CDR2 as FYNNEI. The CDR3 region has the DNA TGTGCCAGCAGTGACCGGTTGAACACTGAAGCTTTCTTT. Translated, it gives CASSDRLNTEAFF.

V gene TRBV6-1 combines with J gene TRBJ1-2; 9 bases agree with TRBD1. Germline V gene sequence: CDR1 MNHNS, CDR2 SASEGT. This CDR3 region has 14 residues. The trim removed 10 bases at V and 6 bases at J, leaving 12 bases unmatched. CDR3 nucleotides: TGTGCCACCGTTAACAGGGGGCGTATTGATGGCTACACCTTC. The encoded protein is CATVNRGRIDGYTF.

J is TRBJ2-2 and V is TRBV11-2; perhaps D is TRBD1 or TRBD2 (5 bases each). With 4 bases removed from V and 6 bases from J, the gap between germline ends came to 9 bases. Germline values: CDR1 SGHAT, CDR2 FQNNGV. This CDR3 has 13 amino acids. CDR3 DNA sequence: TGTGCCAGCAGCTGGGGACCTTCCGGGGAGCTGTTTTTT. It specifies CASSWGPSGELFF.

The rearrangement joins TRBV28 to TRBJ2-7; a possible D gene is TRBD1 (5 bases). With 6 bases removed from V and 1 base from J, the gap between germline ends came to 16 bases. The CDR3 is 15 residues long. In germline, CDR1 is MDHEN, CDR2 SYDVKM. The CDR3 bases are TGTGCCAGCAGAAAAACCGCGACAGAATCCTACGAGCAGTACTTC. This sequence encodes CASRKTATESYEQYF.

The J gene is TRBJ2-5, the V gene TRBV5-1; the D gene is possibly TRBD2 (6 bases). The germline V gene encodes CDR1 SGHRS and CDR2 YFSETQ. V lost 8 bases to trimming and J lost 1 base, with 18 bases between them. CDR3 length: 15 amino acids. In nucleotides, the CDR3 is TGCGCCAGTTCCCTCGTGGGGACTGGCCAAGAGACCCAGTACTTC. It encodes CASSLVGTGQETQYF.

CDR3 in amino acids: CASSEIWREGYNEQFF. The CDR3 DNA reads as TGTGCCAGCAGCGAGATTTGGCGGGAGGGATACAATGAGCAGTTCTTC. This chain joins TRBV6-4 and TRBJ2-1; the match to TRBD2 covers 9 bases. V lost 6 bases and J lost 4; bases outside the gene matches: 10. The CDR3 extends over 16 amino acids. Germline values: CDR1 MRHNA, CDR2 SNTAGT.

This clone has more than one count but fewer than ten. The chain combines TRBV28 with TRBJ1-2, with TRBD1 matching 10 bases. This CDR3 comprises 17 residues. Unmatched junction bases numbered 15, after V lost 7 bases and J lost 4 bases. CDR1 MDHEN and CDR2 SYDVKM come from the germline V gene. CDR3 region: CASNSQGQGPISYGYTF. The CDR3 region has the DNA TGTGCCAGCAATTCCCAGGGACAGGGGCCCATCAGCTATGGCTACACCTTC.